A single T cell receptor beta chain is shown here with its context. The antigen is undetermined. Primed by a sample-barcoded 5' primer and a J-beta primer mix, a second PCR proceeded for roughly 7 to 12 cycles. TCRdb re-derived calls from the 5' RACE reads in MiXCR, one entry per CDR3 protein. The sample has about 570,000 distinct CDR3 sequences, 27% seen once. These data come from a study of blood T cells in healthy people across ages. Study-wide points: Estimated diversity across one million T cells was deemed an underestimate. Changes in expanded clonotypes were possibly confounded, as the CMV status of donors was unknown. Measured against age, TCR beta diversity per million T cells decreased in a roughly linear manner.

The sample was blood. The origin of this receptor is a woman in her sixties or seventies in good health.

The DNA for the CDR3 is TGTGCCAGCAGTTACTCGGGACCCCAGGGGACCCAGTACTTC. Translating gives CASSYSGPQGTQYF. J is TRBJ2-5 and V is TRBV6-5; D tentatively reads TRBD1 or TRBD2 (5 bases each). Germline V gene data show CDR1 as MNHEY and CDR2 as SVGAGI. The CDR3 runs 14 residues. Deletions cut 0 bases from V and 7 bases from J, with 12 bases between.